This paragraph covers one T cell receptor beta chain sequence. The CDR3 extends over 17 amino acids. Germline-derived CDR1 and CDR2 are LGHNA and YNFKEQ. After removal of 0 bases from V and 6 bases from J, the junction contained 12 bases not matched to a gene. Sequencing used immunoSEQ multiplex PCR; TCRdb keeps in-frame clones, though not all of them. The sample carries roughly 290,000 clones, approximately 91% recorded once. The data originate from a study of blood T cell repertoires in COVID-19. Study context: Sources were T cells, B-cell-depleted T cells, or PBMCs; the material itself was cDNA or gDNA.

This chain uses TRBV4-2 with TRBJ2-7, with 9 bases identical to TRBD2. The sample was PBMCs or T cells enriched from blood (not recorded which). This TCR was sampled from a woman between 40 and 50 years old who had recovered from COVID-19. CDR3 DNA: TGTGCCAGCAGCCAAGATAGGATAGCGGGAGCCCTCTTCGAGCAGTACTTC. Translated, it gives CASSQDRIAGALFEQYF.